A selection of T cell receptor beta chains follows, all from one sample in a study of PD-1 blockade in classical Hodgkin lymphoma. Repertoires were generated with immunoSEQ multiplex PCR, while TCRdb's copy carries only in-frame clones and drops some. In the table there are 11,000 or so clones, around 84% of which are singletons. The input for sequencing was peripheral blood mononuclear cells (PBMCs), taken at baseline. All receptors derive from a human donor with classical Hodgkin lymphoma. CDR3s include the opening cysteine and the closing phenylalanine or tryptophan. A D gene is named only where the DNA matches it firmly. Expanded clones get a size class; other rows say once, few or many, or leave the size out.

>TRBJ1-1|TRBD1|TRBV19|-
CASRIGTAWANTEAFF
TGTGCCAGTAGGATCGGGACAGCATGGGCGAACACTGAAGCTTTCTTT
>TRBJ2-2|-|TRBV25-1|-
CASSLFNTGELFF
TGTGCCAGCAGTTTGTTTAACACCGGGGAGCTGTTTTTT
>TRBJ1-1|-|TRBV30|-
CAWTGTQGGYTEAFF
TGTGCCTGGACCGGAACTCAGGGAGGGTACACTGAAGCTTTCTTT
>TRBJ1-2|TRBD1|TRBV7-2|-
CAIPQRTGGIVGYTF
TGTGCCATCCCACAGAGGACAGGGGGAATAGTCGGCTACACCTTC
>TRBJ1-1|-|TRBV7-9|-
CASSLGSLVTEAFF
TGTGCCAGCAGCTTAGGAAGCTTGGTCACTGAAGCTTTCTTT
>TRBJ1-3|-|TRBV5-6|-
CASSLGPSSGNTIYF
TGTGCCAGCAGCTTGGGACCGAGCTCTGGAAACACCATATATTTT
>TRBJ1-1|TRBD1|TRBV11-2|-
CASSLTGGMNTEAFF
TGTGCCAGCAGCTTAACAGGGGGGATGAACACTGAAGCTTTCTTT
>TRBJ2-5|-|TRBV13|-
CASSLRGAETQYF
TGTGCCAGCAGCTTAAGAGGGGCCGAGACCCAGTACTTC
>TRBJ1-1|-|TRBV7-2|-
CASSRPGWLTEAFF
TGTGCCAGCAGCCGCCCCGGGTGGTTAACTGAAGCTTTCTTT
>TRBJ1-1|TRBD1|TRBV6-6|once
CASSYPGQGNTEAFF
TGTGCCAGCAGTTACCCGGGACAGGGCAACACTGAAGCTTTCTTT
>TRBJ2-7|TRBD1|TRBV11-3|-
CASSLMGQDYEQYF
TGTGCCAGCAGCTTAATGGGACAGGACTACGAGCAGTACTTC
>TRBJ1-2|-|TRBV29-1|-
CSALNPGWGYGYTF
TGCAGCGCCTTGAACCCGGGGTGGGGCTATGGCTACACCTTC
>TRBJ2-7|-|TRBV28|once
CASSHPGTYEQYF
TGTGCCAGCAGTCATCCCGGGACCTACGAGCAGTACTTC
>TRBJ1-1|TRBD1|TRBV5-1|-
CASSLGDSNTEAFF
TGCGCCAGCAGCTTGGGGGACAGTAACACTGAAGCTTTCTTT
>TRBJ2-1|TRBD2|TRBV27|-
CASTHSGTGEQFF
TGTGCCAGCACCCATAGCGGGACGGGGGAGCAGTTCTTC
>TRBJ2-7|-|TRBV23-1|-
CASSQLRLNGGSSYEQYF
TGCGCCAGCAGTCAATTAAGGTTAAACGGGGGAAGCTCCTACGAGCAGTACTTC
>TRBJ2-7|-|TRBV11-2|once
CASSLAARSYEQYF
TGTGCCAGCAGCTTAGCGGCCAGGTCGTACGAGCAGTACTTC
>TRBJ2-5|-|TRBV7-3|-
CASSYLREETQYF
TGTGCCAGCAGCTACCTGAGGGAAGAGACCCAGTACTTC
>TRBJ2-2|TRBD1|TRBV7-3|-
CASSEQGASAGELFF
TGTGCCAGCTCTGAACAGGGGGCGTCTGCCGGGGAGCTGTTTTTT
>TRBJ2-5|-|TRBV5-1|-
CASSLGTLVTAQETQYF
TGCGCCAGCAGCCTAGGGACTCTGGTCACCGCCCAAGAGACCCAGTACTTC
>TRBJ1-6|TRBD1|TRBV19|-
CASSPGQGDSPLHF
TGTGCCAGTAGTCCGGGACAGGGGGATTCACCCCTCCACTTT
>TRBJ2-7|-|TRBV9|-
CASSVGVDPSEQYF
TGTGCCAGCAGCGTAGGGGTAGATCCGAGCGAGCAGTACTTC
>TRBJ2-3|-|TRBV4-1|-
CASSQDWTPTQGQYF
TGCGCCAGCAGCCAAGATTGGACTCCTACACAGGGGCAGTATTTT
>TRBJ2-3|-|TRBV11-2|-
CASSLGEVTDTQYF
TGTGCCAGCAGCTTAGGAGAGGTGACAGATACGCAGTATTTT
>TRBJ2-2|-|TRBV4-3|-
CASSQDEGTELTGELFF
TGCGCCAGCAGCCAAGATGAAGGGACGGAACTCACCGGGGAGCTGTTTTTT
>TRBJ1-4|-|TRBV10-3|-
CASGRGNEKLFF
TGTGCCAGCGGTCGGGGGAATGAAAAACTGTTTTTT
>TRBJ2-1|-|TRBV9|-
CASSASGRGDYNEQFF
TGTGCCAGCAGCGCTTCGGGGCGTGGGGACTACAATGAGCAGTTCTTC
>TRBJ2-7|TRBD2|TRBV5-5|few
CASSLDGGGAYEQYF
TGTGCCAGCAGCTTGGACGGCGGGGGGGCCTACGAGCAGTACTTC